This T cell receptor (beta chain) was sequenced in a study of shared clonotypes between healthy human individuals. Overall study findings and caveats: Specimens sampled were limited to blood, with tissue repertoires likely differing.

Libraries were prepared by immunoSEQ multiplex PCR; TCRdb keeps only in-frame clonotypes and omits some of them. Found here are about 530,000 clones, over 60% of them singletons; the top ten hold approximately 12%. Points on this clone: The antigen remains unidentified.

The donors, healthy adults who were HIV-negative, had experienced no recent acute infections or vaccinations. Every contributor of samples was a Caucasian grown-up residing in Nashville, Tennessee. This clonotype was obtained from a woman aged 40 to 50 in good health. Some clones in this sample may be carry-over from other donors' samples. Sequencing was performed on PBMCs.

The CDR3 bases are TGTGCCTGGAGTGTCTCGGATCCGGGTGAAAAACTGTTTTTT. It translates to CAWSVSDPGEKLFF. The V call is TRBV30, the J call TRBJ1-4, with D hard to call. The CDR3 consists of 14 residues. Trimming cost V 0 bases and J 7 bases, with 12 bases left between them. The germline gives CDR1 GTSNPN, CDR2 SVGIG (reference sequence).